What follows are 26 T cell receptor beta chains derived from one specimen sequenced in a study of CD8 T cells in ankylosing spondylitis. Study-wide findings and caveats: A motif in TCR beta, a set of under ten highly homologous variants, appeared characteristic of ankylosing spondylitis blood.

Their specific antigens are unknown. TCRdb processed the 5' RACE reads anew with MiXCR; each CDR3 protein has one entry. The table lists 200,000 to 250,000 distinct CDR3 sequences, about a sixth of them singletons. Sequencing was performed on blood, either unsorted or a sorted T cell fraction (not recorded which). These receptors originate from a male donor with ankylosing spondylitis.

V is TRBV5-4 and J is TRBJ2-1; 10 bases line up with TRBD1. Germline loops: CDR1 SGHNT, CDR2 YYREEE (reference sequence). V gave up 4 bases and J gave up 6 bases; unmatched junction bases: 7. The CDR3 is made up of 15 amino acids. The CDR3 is CASSGGTGVVNEQFF. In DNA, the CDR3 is TGTGCCAGCAGCGGCGGGACAGGGGTGGTCAATGAGCAGTTCTTC.

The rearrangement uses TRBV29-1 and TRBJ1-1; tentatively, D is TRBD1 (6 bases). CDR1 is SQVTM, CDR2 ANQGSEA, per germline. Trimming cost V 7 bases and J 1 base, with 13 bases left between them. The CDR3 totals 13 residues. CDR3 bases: TGCAGCGCAGGAATACAGGGGAACACTGAAGCTTTCTTT. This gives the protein CSAGIQGNTEAFF.

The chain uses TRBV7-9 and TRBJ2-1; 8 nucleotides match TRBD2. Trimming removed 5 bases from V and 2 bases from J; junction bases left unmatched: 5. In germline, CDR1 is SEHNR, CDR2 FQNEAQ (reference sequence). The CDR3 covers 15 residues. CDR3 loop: CASSEPGLAYNEQFF. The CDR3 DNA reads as TGTGCCAGCAGCGAGCCGGGACTAGCCTACAATGAGCAGTTCTTC.

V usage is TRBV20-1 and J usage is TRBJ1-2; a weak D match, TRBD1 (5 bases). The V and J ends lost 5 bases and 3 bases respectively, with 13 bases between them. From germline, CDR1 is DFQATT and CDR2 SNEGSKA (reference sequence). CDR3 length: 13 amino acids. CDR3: CSAPAQGDYGYTF. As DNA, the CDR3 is TGCAGTGCTCCCGCTCAGGGTGACTATGGCTACACCTTC.

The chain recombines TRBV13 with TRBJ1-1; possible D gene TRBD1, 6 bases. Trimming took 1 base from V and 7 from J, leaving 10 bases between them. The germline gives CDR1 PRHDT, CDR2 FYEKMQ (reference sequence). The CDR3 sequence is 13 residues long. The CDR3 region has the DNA TGTGCCAGCAGCTTAGCCGCCAGGGGTGAAGCTTTCTTT. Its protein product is CASSLAARGEAFF.

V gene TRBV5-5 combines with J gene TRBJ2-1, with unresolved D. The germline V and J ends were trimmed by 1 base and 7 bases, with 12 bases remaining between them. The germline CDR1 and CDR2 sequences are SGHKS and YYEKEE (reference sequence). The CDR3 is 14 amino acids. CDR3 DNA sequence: TGTGCCAGCAGCTTGATGTCCCTCGGGAATGAGCAGTTCTTC. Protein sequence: CASSLMSLGNEQFF.

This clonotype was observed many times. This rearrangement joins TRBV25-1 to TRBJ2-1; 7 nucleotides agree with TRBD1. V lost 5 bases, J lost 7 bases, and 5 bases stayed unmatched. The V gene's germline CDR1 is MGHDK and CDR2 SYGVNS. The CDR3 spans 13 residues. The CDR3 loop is CASSYPRGNEQFF. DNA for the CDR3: TGTGCCAGCAGTTACCCCAGGGGGAATGAGCAGTTCTTC.

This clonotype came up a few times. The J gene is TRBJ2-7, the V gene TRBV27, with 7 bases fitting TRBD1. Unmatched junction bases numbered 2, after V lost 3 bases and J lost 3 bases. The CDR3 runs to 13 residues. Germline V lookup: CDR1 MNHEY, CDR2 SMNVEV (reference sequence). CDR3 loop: CASSLNRGYEQYF. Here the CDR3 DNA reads TGTGCCAGCAGTTTGAACAGGGGCTACGAGCAGTACTTC.

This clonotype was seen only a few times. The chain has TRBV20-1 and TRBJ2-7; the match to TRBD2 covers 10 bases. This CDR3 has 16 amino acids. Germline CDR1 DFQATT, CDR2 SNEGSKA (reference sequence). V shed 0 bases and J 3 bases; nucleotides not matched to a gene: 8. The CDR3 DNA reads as TGCAGTGCTAGAGATCTAGCGGGGGTCCCTTTCTACGAGCAGTACTTC. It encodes CSARDLAGVPFYEQYF.

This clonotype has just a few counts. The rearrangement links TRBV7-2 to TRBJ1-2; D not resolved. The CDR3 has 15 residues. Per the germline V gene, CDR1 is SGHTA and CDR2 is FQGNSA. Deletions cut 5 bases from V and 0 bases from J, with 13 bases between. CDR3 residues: CASSTHIEANYGYTF. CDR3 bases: TGTGCCAGCAGCACCCACATCGAAGCTAACTATGGCTACACCTTC.

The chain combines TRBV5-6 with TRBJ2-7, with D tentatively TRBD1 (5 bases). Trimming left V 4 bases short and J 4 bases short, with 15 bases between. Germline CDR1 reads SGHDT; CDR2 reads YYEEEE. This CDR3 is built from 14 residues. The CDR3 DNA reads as TGTGCCAGCAGCCCCAGGGAACTCCATTACGAGCAGTACTTC. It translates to CASSPRELHYEQYF. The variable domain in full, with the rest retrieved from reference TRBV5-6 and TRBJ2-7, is DAGVTQSPTHLIKTRGQQVTLRCSPKSGHDTVSWYQQALGQGPQFIFQYYEEEERQRGNFPDRFSGHQFPNYSSELNVNALLLGDSALYLCASSPRELHYEQYFGPGTRLTVT.

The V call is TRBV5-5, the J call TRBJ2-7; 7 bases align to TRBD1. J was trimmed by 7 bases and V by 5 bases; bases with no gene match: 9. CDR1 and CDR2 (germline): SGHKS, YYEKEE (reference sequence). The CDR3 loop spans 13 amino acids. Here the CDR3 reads CASRLWDSFEQYF. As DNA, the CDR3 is TGTGCCAGCAGACTTTGGGACAGTTTTGAGCAGTACTTC.

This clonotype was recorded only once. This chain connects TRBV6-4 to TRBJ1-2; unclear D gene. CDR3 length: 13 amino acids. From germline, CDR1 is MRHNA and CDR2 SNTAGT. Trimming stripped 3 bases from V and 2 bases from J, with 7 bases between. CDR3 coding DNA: TGTGCCAGCAGTGAGGGCGAAAACTATGGCTACACCTTC. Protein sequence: CASSEGENYGYTF.

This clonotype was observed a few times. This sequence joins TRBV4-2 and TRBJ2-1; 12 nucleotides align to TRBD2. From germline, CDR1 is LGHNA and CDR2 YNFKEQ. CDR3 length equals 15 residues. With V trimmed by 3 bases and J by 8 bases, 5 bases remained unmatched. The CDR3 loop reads CASSHPLAGGDEQFF. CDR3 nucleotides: TGTGCCAGCAGCCACCCACTAGCGGGAGGCGATGAGCAGTTCTTC.

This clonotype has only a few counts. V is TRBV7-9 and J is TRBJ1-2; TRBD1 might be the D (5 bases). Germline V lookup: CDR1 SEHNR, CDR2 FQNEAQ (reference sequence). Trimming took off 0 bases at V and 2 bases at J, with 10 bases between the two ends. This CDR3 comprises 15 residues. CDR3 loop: CASSLAGTPNYGYTF. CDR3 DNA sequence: TGTGCCAGCAGCTTAGCGGGGACTCCCAACTATGGCTACACCTTC.

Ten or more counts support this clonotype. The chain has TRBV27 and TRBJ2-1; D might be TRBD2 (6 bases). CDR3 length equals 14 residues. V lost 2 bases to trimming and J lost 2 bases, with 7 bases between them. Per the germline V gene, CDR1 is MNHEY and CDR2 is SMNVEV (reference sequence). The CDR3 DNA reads TGTGCCAGCAGTTTAGGAGGGGCCTACAATGAGCAGTTCTTC. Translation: CASSLGGAYNEQFF.

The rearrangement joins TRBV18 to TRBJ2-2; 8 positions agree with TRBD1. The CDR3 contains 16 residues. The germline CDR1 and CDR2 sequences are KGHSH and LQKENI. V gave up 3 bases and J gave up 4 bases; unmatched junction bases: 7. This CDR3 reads CASSPPGQEITGELFF. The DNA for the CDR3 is TGTGCCAGCTCACCCCCGGGACAGGAAATCACCGGGGAGCTGTTTTTT.

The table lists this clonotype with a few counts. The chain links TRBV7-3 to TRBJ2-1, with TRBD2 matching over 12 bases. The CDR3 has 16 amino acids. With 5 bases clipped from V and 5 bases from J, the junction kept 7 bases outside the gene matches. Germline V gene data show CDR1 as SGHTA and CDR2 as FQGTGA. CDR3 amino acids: CASSPTSGSLNNEQFF. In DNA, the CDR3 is TGTGCCAGCAGCCCGACTAGCGGGAGTCTTAACAATGAGCAGTTCTTC.

CDR3 loop: CASSYVGLNTEAFF. CDR3 DNA: TGTGCCAGCAGTTATGTGGGATTGAACACTGAAGCTTTCTTT. The rearrangement links TRBV6-2 or TRBV6-3 to TRBJ1-1; no clear D. CDR3 size: 14 residues. V lost 3 bases, J lost 0 bases, and 8 bases lay in between. Germline V gives CDR1 MNHEY, CDR2 SVGEGT.

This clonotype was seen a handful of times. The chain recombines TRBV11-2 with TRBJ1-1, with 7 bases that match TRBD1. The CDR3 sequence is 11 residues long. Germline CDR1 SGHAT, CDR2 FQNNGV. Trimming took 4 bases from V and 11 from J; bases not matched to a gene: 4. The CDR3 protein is CASSSGTVAFF. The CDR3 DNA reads TGTGCCAGCAGCTCCGGGACAGTTGCTTTCTTT.

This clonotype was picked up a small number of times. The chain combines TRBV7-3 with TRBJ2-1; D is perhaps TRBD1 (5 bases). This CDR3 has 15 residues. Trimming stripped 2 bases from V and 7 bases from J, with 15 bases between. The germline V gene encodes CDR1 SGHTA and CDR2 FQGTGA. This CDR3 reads CASSLLGGRGNEQFF. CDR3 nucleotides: TGTGCCAGCAGCTTACTGGGTGGTAGGGGTAATGAGCAGTTCTTC.

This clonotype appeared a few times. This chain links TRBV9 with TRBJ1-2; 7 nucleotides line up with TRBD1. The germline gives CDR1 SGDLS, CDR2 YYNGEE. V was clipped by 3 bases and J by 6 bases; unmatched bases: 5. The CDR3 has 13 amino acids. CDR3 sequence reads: CASSGQGWDGYTF. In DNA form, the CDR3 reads TGTGCCAGCAGCGGACAGGGTTGGGATGGCTACACCTTC.

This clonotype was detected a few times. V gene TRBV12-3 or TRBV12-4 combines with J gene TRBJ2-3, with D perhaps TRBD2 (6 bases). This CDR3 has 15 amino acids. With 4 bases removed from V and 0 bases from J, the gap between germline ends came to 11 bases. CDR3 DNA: TGTGCCAGCAGTTCCTCGGACTACAGCACAGATACGCAGTATTTT. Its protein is CASSSSDYSTDTQYF.

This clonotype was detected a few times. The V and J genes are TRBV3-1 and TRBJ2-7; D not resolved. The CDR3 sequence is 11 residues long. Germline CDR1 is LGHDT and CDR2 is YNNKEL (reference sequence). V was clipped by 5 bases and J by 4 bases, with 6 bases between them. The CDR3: CASSDLYEQYF. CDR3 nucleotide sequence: TGTGCCAGCAGCGATTTATACGAGCAGTACTTC.

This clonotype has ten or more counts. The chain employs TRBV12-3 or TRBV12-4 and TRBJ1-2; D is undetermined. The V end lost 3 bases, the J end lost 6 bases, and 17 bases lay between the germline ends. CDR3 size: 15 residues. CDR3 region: CASSFSAEGVNGYTF. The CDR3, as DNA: TGTGCCAGCAGTTTCAGCGCTGAGGGAGTCAATGGCTACACCTTC.

The CDR3 region is CASSFSWGQDYSGANVLTF. CDR3 coding DNA: TGCGCCAGCAGCTTCTCTTGGGGACAGGACTACTCTGGGGCCAACGTCCTGACTTTC. The chain couples TRBV5-1 to TRBJ2-6; 8 bases are shared with TRBD1. Germline V CDR1 and CDR2: SGHRS, YFSETQ. The CDR3 runs 19 residues. After removal of 2 bases from V and 0 bases from J, the junction contained 10 bases not matched to a gene.